The next 4 T cell receptor beta chains were all read from a single sample in a study of siplizumab effects on memory and regulatory T cells. Repertoires were generated with immunoSEQ multiplex PCR, while TCRdb's copy carries only in-frame clones and drops some. The table lists some 97,000 clones, about 91% of them singletons. The specimen sequenced was CD4+ T cells sorted from blood. Source of these receptors: a human donor in good health. Some clones in this sample may be carry-over from other donors' samples.

In DNA, the CDR3 is TGTGCCACTACCGACAGGGATGCTGAAGCTTTCTTT. It encodes CATTDRDAEAFF. V usage is TRBV15 and J usage is TRBJ1-1; 7 nucleotides agree with TRBD1. V was clipped by 9 bases and J by 6 bases; unmatched bases: 7. Germline-derived CDR1 and CDR2 are LNHNV and YYDKDF (reference sequence). The CDR3 has 12 amino acids.

V usage is TRBV19 and J usage is TRBJ2-2; 8 bases line up with TRBD2. The length of the CDR3 is 15 residues. Trimming at V came to 6 bases and at J to 1 base, leaving 4 bases not matched to a gene. Germline V lookup: CDR1 LNHDA, CDR2 SQIVND (reference sequence). CDR3 in DNA: TGTGCCAGTAGGGCGCTAGCGGGGAACACCGGGGAGCTGTTTTTT. Its protein product is CASRALAGNTGELFF.

V usage is TRBV18 and J usage is TRBJ1-1, with 10 positions matching TRBD1. The CDR3 has 13 amino acids. Germline V CDR1 and CDR2: KGHSH, LQKENI. The junction had 1 base not matched to a gene; V was cut back by 6 bases and J by 3 bases. CDR3 DNA sequence: TGTGCCAGCTCCGGGACAGGGGACACTGAAGCTTTCTTT. This codes for CASSGTGDTEAFF.

The chain joins TRBV29-1 to TRBJ1-3; TRBD1 might be the D (5 bases). CDR3 length: 12 residues. Germline CDR1 and CDR2: SQVTM and ANQGSEA. Trimming cost V 6 bases and J 4 bases, with 10 bases left between them. The CDR3, as DNA: TGCAGCGTAGACAGACAGGGAAACACCATATATTTT. Translating it yields CSVDRQGNTIYF.